These 31 T cell receptor beta chains were all obtained from the same sample, sequenced in a study of T-cell reconstitution after alpha-beta-depleted transplantation in children. Unique molecular identifiers were incorporated into the prepared TCRbeta library. TCRdb reanalysed the PCR reads using MiXCR and keeps one entry per CDR3 protein. This sample has 200,000 or so distinct CDR3 sequences, with about 6% found just once. The sequencing used PBMCs, collected before TCRalphabeta/CD19-depleted stem cell transplant. The receptors were gathered from a girl in the first two years of life with combined immunodeficiency, due to receive a stem cell transplant.

Note on this clonotype: With a much larger clone just one base away, this may be a read error. The J gene is TRBJ2-2, the V gene TRBV5-1, with D maybe TRBD2 (5 bases). The CDR3 extends over 16 amino acids. Germline CDR1 reads SGHRS; CDR2 reads YFSETQ. CDR3 sequence (DNA): TGCGCCAGCAGCTTTGGCCTCCGTTCTAATACCGGGGATCTGTTTTTT. It encodes CASSFGLRSNTGDLFF.

This clonotype was observed many times. The chain employs TRBV18 and TRBJ2-5; no definite D call. The V end lost 3 bases, the J end lost 5 bases, and 10 bases lay between the germline ends. Looked up from germline, CDR1 is KGHSH and CDR2 is LQKENI. The CDR3 is 13 amino acids. CDR3 nucleotide sequence: TGTGCCAGCTCACCCAGGACGATGGAGACCCAGTACTTC. The encoded protein is CASSPRTMETQYF.

This clonotype was found a few times. V usage is TRBV4-2 and J usage is TRBJ2-5; no clear D. This CDR3 is built from 12 residues. Per germline, CDR1 LGHNA and CDR2 YNFKEQ. V was pared by 0 bases and J by 6 bases, with 5 bases between. The CDR3 region has the DNA TGTGCCAGCAGCCAAGACGGGCAGACCCAGTACTTC. The encoded protein is CASSQDGQTQYF.

The chain carries TRBV7-6 and TRBJ1-6; 10 bases are a match to TRBD1. The CDR3 runs to 14 residues. Unmatched junction bases numbered 3, after V lost 5 bases and J lost 8 bases. The germline gives CDR1 SGHVS, CDR2 FNYEAQ. The CDR3 bases are TGTGCCAGCAGCAAGACAGGGGGCGATTCACCCCTCCACTTT. Protein product: CASSKTGGDSPLHF.

This clonotype has ten or more counts. The CDR3 region has the DNA TGTGCCAGCAGTCTCTTTAGGTCCGGGGGTCGATCACCCCTCCACTTT. This sequence encodes CASSLFRSGGRSPLHF. The J gene is TRBJ1-6, the V gene TRBV28; perhaps TRBD1 as D (5 bases). Germline loops: CDR1 MDHEN, CDR2 SYDVKM. CDR3 length: 16 amino acids. V lost 5 bases, J lost 10 bases, and 21 bases lay in between.

This clonotype was recorded many times. The chain employs TRBV7-6 and TRBJ2-7; D might be TRBD2 (5 bases). Germline-derived CDR1 and CDR2 are SGHVS and FNYEAQ. The germline V and J ends were trimmed by 5 bases and 1 base, with 15 bases remaining between them. This CDR3 region has 15 residues. CDR3 in amino acids: CASSAPQGLSYEQYF. CDR3 in DNA: TGTGCCAGCAGCGCCCCCCAAGGACTGTCCTACGAGCAGTACTTC.

This clonotype has at least ten counts. The rearrangement uses TRBV29-1 and TRBJ2-3, with 10 bases lining up with TRBD2. CDR1 and CDR2 from the germline V gene are SQVTM and ANQGSEA. V lost 7 bases, J lost 4 bases, and 8 bases stayed unmatched. The length of the CDR3 is 14 residues. The CDR3, as DNA: TGCAGCGCCGTCCTAGCGGGAGTAGCAGATACGCAGTATTTT. Its protein is CSAVLAGVADTQYF.

Many counts were recorded for this clonotype. The rearrangement joins TRBV12-3 or TRBV12-4 to TRBJ2-1, with D unclear. V shed 7 bases and J shed 6 bases, with 7 bases lying between them. This CDR3 has 11 residues. Written as DNA, the CDR3 is TGTGCCAGCATCCAACGCAATGAGCAGTTCTTC. Translation gives CASIQRNEQFF.

This clonotype occurred many times. J is TRBJ2-5 and V is TRBV20-1; D is unresolved. The CDR3 covers 15 residues. Germline V gene data show CDR1 as DFQATT and CDR2 as SNEGSKA (reference sequence). Trimming removed 2 bases at V and 5 bases at J, with 18 bases between. The CDR3 loop reads CSARIVLVPWETQYF. The CDR3 region has the DNA TGCAGTGCTAGAATCGTGCTAGTTCCATGGGAGACCCAGTACTTC.

In this sample, this clonotype turned up a few times. J is TRBJ2-7 and V is TRBV4-3, with 9 bases identical to TRBD2. The CDR3 consists of 16 residues. J was trimmed by 6 bases and V by 2 bases; bases with no gene match: 11. Germline V gives CDR1 LGHNA, CDR2 YSLEER. CDR3 residues: CASSQCPWGLASEQYF. DNA of the CDR3: TGCGCCAGCAGCCAATGCCCCTGGGGACTAGCAAGCGAGCAGTACTTC.

The chain recombines TRBV3-1 with TRBJ2-1, with TRBD2 matching over 9 bases. CDR1 is LGHDT and CDR2 is YNNKEL in the germline V gene (reference sequence). This CDR3 is 15 amino acids long. V lost 1 base and J lost 9; bases outside the gene matches: 7. In DNA, the CDR3 is TGTGCCAGCAGCCAAGGGGCGGGGGGGGGTGGTGAGCAGTTCTTC. Amino acid sequence: CASSQGAGGGGEQFF.

This clonotype showed up many times. The V gene is TRBV25-1, the J gene TRBJ2-1; D might be TRBD2 (5 bases). The CDR3 contains 16 residues. The germline gives CDR1 MGHDK, CDR2 SYGVNS. V lost 3 bases, J lost 0 bases, and 12 bases lay in between. This CDR3 is CASSDYKRNSYNEQFF. The CDR3 DNA reads TGTGCCAGCAGTGATTACAAGCGGAACTCCTACAATGAGCAGTTCTTC.

This clonotype appeared many times. The chain couples TRBV4-2 to TRBJ2-1; D unresolved. The CDR3 is made up of 16 amino acids. V gave up 0 bases and J gave up 0 bases, with 9 bases separating them. Germline CDR1 and CDR2: LGHNA and YNFKEQ. The CDR3 loop is CASSQDAPSSYNEQFF. CDR3 nucleotides: TGTGCCAGCAGCCAAGACGCCCCTAGCTCCTACAATGAGCAGTTCTTC.

This clonotype showed up many times. Compared with germline, one end of the junction differs, possibly owing to a read error. J is TRBJ2-7 and V is TRBV7-7; TRBD2 is a possible D gene (5 bases). Germline CDR1 is SSHAT and CDR2 is FNYEAQ (reference sequence). The CDR3 is made up of 14 amino acids. DNA of the CDR3: TGTGCTAGCAGCTTCCGGGATCGCTCCTACGAGCAGTACTTC. Translation: CASSFRDRSYEQYF.

This clonotype was recorded many times. The chain couples TRBV12-3 or TRBV12-4 to TRBJ2-2, with D unresolved. The CDR3 is 13 residues long. Deletions cut 5 bases from V and 4 bases from J, with 8 bases between. As DNA, the CDR3 is TGTGCCAGCAGTCCCCGTCCCACCGGGGAGCTGTTTTTT. It encodes CASSPRPTGELFF.

This clonotype has a count of ten or more. The chain combines TRBV5-1 with TRBJ2-1; D not resolved. The germline V gene encodes CDR1 SGHRS and CDR2 YFSETQ. The CDR3 spans 12 residues. V lost 10 bases to trimming and J lost 3 bases, with 11 bases between them. The CDR3, as DNA: TGCGCCCCCGAAGCCGTCTACAATGAGCAGTTCTTC. Protein product: CAPEAVYNEQFF.

This clonotype showed up many times. This sequence joins TRBV11-2 and TRBJ2-5; D may be TRBD2 (6 bases). The CDR3 spans 16 residues. Per germline, CDR1 SGHAT and CDR2 FQNNGV. The germline V and J ends were trimmed by 3 bases and 5 bases, with 19 bases remaining between them. The CDR3 DNA sequence: TGTGCCAGCAGCTTTAGCGGTACGGGGCGCGGGGAGACCCAGTACTTC. It encodes CASSFSGTGRGETQYF.

The chain joins TRBV7-6 to TRBJ2-5; 9 bases align to TRBD1. Per germline, CDR1 SGHVS and CDR2 FNYEAQ. With V trimmed by 2 bases and J by 4 bases, 8 bases remained unmatched. The CDR3 is 16 amino acids. The CDR3 loop is CASSLLGTGKRETQYF. The CDR3 DNA reads as TGTGCCAGCAGCTTACTTGGGACAGGGAAGCGAGAGACCCAGTACTTC. Full variable domain (missing parts from reference TRBV7-6 and TRBJ2-5): GAGVSQSPRYKVTKRGQDVALRCDPISGHVSLYWYRQALGQGPEFLTYFNYEAQQDKSGLPNDRFSAERPEGSISTLTIQRTEQRDSAMYRCASSLLGTGKRETQYFGPGTRLLVL.

This clonotype has at least ten counts. V and J are TRBV11-2 and TRBJ2-7; TRBD1 agrees at 9 bases. Trimming cost V 5 bases and J 7 bases; bases outside gene matches: 9. Germline V gives CDR1 SGHAT, CDR2 FQNNGV. This CDR3 region has 14 residues. The CDR3 sequence: CASSQGQGFWEQYF. Written as DNA, the CDR3 is TGTGCCAGCAGCCAGGGACAGGGCTTCTGGGAGCAGTACTTC.

This clonotype was counted at least ten times. The chain recombines TRBV28 with TRBJ2-7; perhaps TRBD2 as D (5 bases). This CDR3 has 14 amino acids. The germline gives CDR1 MDHEN, CDR2 SYDVKM. V was shortened by 3 bases and J by 3 bases, with 12 bases between the two germline ends. In nucleotides, the CDR3 is TGTGCCAGCAGTTTGTACGGGGTCGTCTACGAGCAGTACTTC. This sequence encodes CASSLYGVVYEQYF.

This clonotype was detected many times. The chain is built from TRBV13 and TRBJ2-1, with 9 positions matching TRBD2. CDR1 and CDR2 from the germline V gene are PRHDT and FYEKMQ (reference sequence). CDR3 length equals 19 residues. Trimming removed 4 bases from V and 0 bases from J; junction bases left unmatched: 13. CDR3 in amino acids: CASSSPSIPSGNSYNEQFF. CDR3 nucleotide sequence: TGTGCCAGCAGCTCCCCTTCGATCCCTAGCGGGAACTCCTACAATGAGCAGTTCTTC.

Concerning this clonotype: It may be a read error: a sequence one base away is much more abundant. The chain carries TRBV28 and TRBJ2-5; D may be TRBD1 (6 bases). The CDR3 is 13 amino acids. V was pared by 5 bases and J by 4 bases, with 11 bases between. Germline loops: CDR1 MDHEN, CDR2 SYDVKM. The CDR3 coding sequence is TGTGCCAGCAGTCCCTGGACAGTAGAGACCCAGTACTTC. As protein: CASSPWTVETQYF.

This clonotype has at least ten counts. The gene calls are TRBV29-1 and TRBJ2-1, with TRBD1 as a possible D gene (6 bases). Germline V gives CDR1 SQVTM, CDR2 ANQGSEA. Trimming took 1 base from V and 2 from J, leaving 12 bases between them. The CDR3 runs to 15 residues. The CDR3 coding sequence is TGCAGCGTTGAAGGGAAACAGGGAGCCTACAATGAGCAGTTCTTC. Translation gives CSVEGKQGAYNEQFF.

The table lists this clonotype with a few counts. The chain employs TRBV5-1 and TRBJ2-5, with 12 nucleotides matching TRBD2. V trimming: 0 bases; J trimming: 1 base; junction bases outside the gene matches: 1. The CDR3 loop spans 16 amino acids. The germline gives CDR1 SGHRS, CDR2 YFSETQ. CDR3 bases: TGCGCCAGCAGCTTGGGACTAGCGGGGGCCCAAGAGACCCAGTACTTC. Translation gives CASSLGLAGAQETQYF.

Regarding this clonotype: Germline is not matched at one junction end, which may reflect a read error. The gene calls are TRBV20-1 and TRBJ2-2; D is unclear. Germline CDR1 DFQATT, CDR2 SNEGSKA (reference sequence). The CDR3 runs to 15 residues. The DNA of the CDR3 is TGCTGTGCCACTTCGGTCGCCTTGAACACCGGGGAGCTGTTTTTT. Protein sequence: CCATSVALNTGELFF.

This clonotype was detected many times. This chain joins TRBV2 and TRBJ2-3; the D gene is possibly TRBD1 (6 bases). The CDR3 consists of 16 residues. Germline lookup yields CDR1 SNHLY and CDR2 FYNNEI. V lost 5 bases to trimming and J lost 4 bases, with 19 bases between them. CDR3 protein: CASSSRDTVFPDTQYF. The CDR3 region has the DNA TGTGCCAGCAGTTCCCGGGACACGGTGTTCCCAGATACGCAGTATTTT.

V and J are TRBV7-6 and TRBJ1-1; D is uncertain. This CDR3 has 15 amino acids. Germline CDR1 SGHVS, CDR2 FNYEAQ. Trimming removed 1 base at V and 1 base at J, with 10 bases between. As DNA, the CDR3 is TGTGCCAGCAGCTTAGGACCTTGGCCGAACACTGAAGCTTTCTTT. It is translated as CASSLGPWPNTEAFF.

This clonotype was detected ten times or more. The chain recombines TRBV7-8 with TRBJ1-4, with D perhaps matching TRBD1 (6 bases). The CDR3 runs 17 residues. V lost 4 bases and J lost 3, with 18 bases in between. CDR1 and CDR2 (germline): SGHVS, FQNEAQ. In DNA, the CDR3 is TGTGCCAGCAGCTCAAGAGGACAGTGGCCCTCTAATGAAAAACTGTTTTTT. This sequence encodes CASSSRGQWPSNEKLFF.

This clonotype was seen many times. The CDR3 nucleotides read TGTGCCAGCAGTCCGCAGGGGGCTATGGGGCAGCCCCAGCATTTT. Its protein is CASSPQGAMGQPQHF. The rearrangement uses TRBV6-2 or TRBV6-3 and TRBJ1-5; 8 bases align to TRBD1. CDR1 and CDR2 (germline): MNHEY, SVGEGT. Losses at the gene ends were 5 bases for V and 7 bases for J; bases not matched to a gene: 10. The CDR3 covers 15 residues.

This clonotype came up many times. The J gene is TRBJ1-1, the V gene TRBV28; D possibly corresponds to TRBD1 (6 bases). The germline V gene encodes CDR1 MDHEN and CDR2 SYDVKM. Trimming shortened V by 2 bases and J by 9 bases, and 16 bases separated the two germline ends. The CDR3 is made up of 14 amino acids. CDR3 DNA: TGTGCCAGCAGTTTAGGTACAGGGCGCGGGAAAGCTTTCTTT. This codes for CASSLGTGRGKAFF.

This clonotype was recorded many times. The chain couples TRBV28 to TRBJ1-2, with D hard to call. Germline lookup yields CDR1 MDHEN and CDR2 SYDVKM. Between the trimmed V and J ends, which lost 2 bases and 5 bases, there was a span of 9 bases. The CDR3 loop spans 13 amino acids. CDR3 protein: CASSLKNKYGYTF. DNA of the CDR3: TGTGCCAGCAGTTTAAAAAATAAGTATGGCTACACCTTC.